This T cell receptor beta chain originates from a study of identical twins (dated by TCRdb to 2016 to 2017). Background for the entire study: To test whether fetal clonotypes persist, this study deep-sequenced TCR alpha and beta repertoires from monozygotic twins, from unrelated adults of various ages, and from cord blood. To rule out contamination, the twin experiments were replicated at different times with different library preparation protocols.

Every donor in the study was a healthy Caucasian. The twin cohort comprised three pairs of female monozygotic twins, all aged about 18 to 29 years. RNA for TCR libraries was isolated from peripheral blood mononuclear cells. Receptor libraries were prepared by 5' RACE. The sequencer listed for this sample is Illumina HiSeq 2000. Template switching added a universal primer binding site, and the final cDNA carried a unique molecular identifier that allowed TCR cDNA molecules to be counted accurately. Specific primers in the conserved constant-segment region were used to synthesize first-strand cDNA for the TCR alpha and beta chains. To control for contamination, every cDNA library was double barcoded, receiving both a SMART-Mk sample barcode and Illumina barcodes. TruSeq adapter sequences along with Illumina sample barcodes were introduced in two successive PCR steps. The Illumina HiSeq platform was used with custom primers to sequence TCR alpha and beta cDNA libraries. As for how the authors treated the data: Raw reads were processed with MiGEC to extract unique molecular identifiers, and MiXCR was used to determine CDR3 positions. For each individual, recombination models were inferred using an EM algorithm with the repgenHMM and IGoR tools. Shared clonotype analysis was performed with the tcR package in R, normalizing sharing by the product of cloneset sizes. To study raw recombination free of thymic and clonal selection effects, out-of-frame nonproductive sequences were analyzed. The raw public data were reprocessed by TCRdb itself: fastp quality trimming at Q25, MiXCR clonotype calling, in-frame beta chains only. Each record represents a unique CDR3 protein, reported with the most common genes and DNA among its rows. The V and J calls reflect TCRdb's pipeline rather than the authors' work. Counted in this sample were some 690,000 distinct CDR3 sequences; around 21% of them appeared once. Jointly, the top ten make up roughly 4% of the sample.

About this clonotype: The clone's antigen remains unknown. Base qualities are not provided; no much larger clone lies one nucleotide away.

The paper as a whole reports these results and caveats: Out-of-frame TCR alpha sequences shared between twins showed an excess of low generation-probability sequences compared with coincidental sharing between unrelated individuals. Because the same donors could not be followed over many years, the conclusions depended on cross-sectional statistical analysis. Fewer insertions were carried by abundant cord blood beta clonotypes, a similar but weaker trend appeared in young adult naive repertoires, and no such trend appeared in memory repertoires. Zero-insertion analyses could be partly confounded by invariant T cells such as MAIT and iNKT, though diverse VJ usage argued against such confounding for most clonotypes. Excess twin sharing in beta out-of-frame sequences was weaker because fewer shared sequences lowered the signal-to-noise ratio. Recombination models systematically underestimated out-of-frame TCR alpha sharing in monozygotic twins but agreed with sharing between unrelated individuals.

There are 16 amino acids in the CDR3, from cysteine to phenylalanine inclusive. The CDR3 DNA has 48 bases and is translated from base 1. This sample also appeared in a second study, on T cells expressing NK-cell markers. Looking at the second paper: Three sorted T-cell subsets (CD3+CD56+NKG2C+, CD3+CD56+NKG2C- and CD3+CD56-NKG2C+) from about 8 donors had their TCR beta-chain repertoires profiled. Among the eight sequenced donors, seven were HCMV-seropositive and one was HCMV-seronegative. In several experiments an anti-gammadeltaTCR antibody was added to restrict sorting to alphabetaTCR-expressing T cells. In over five donors, the dominant CD3+CD56+NKG2C+ clonotypes were among the top 10 CD8+ clonotypes and accounted for roughly 1.0-8% of CD8+ T cells. Those dominant clonotypes were again the most abundant among CD3+CD56-NKG2C+ cells in a handful of donors, at roughly 25-60.1%. Whether the expanded NKG2C-expressing T cell clones were specific for HCMV antigens remained unclear. Randomly selected healthy volunteers, three men and five women, were used as the eight sequenced donors. To determine HCMV serostatus, a commercial ELISA kit was used to detect HCMV-specific IgG in serum. For roughly six donors, bulk peripheral blood T-cell repertoires were additionally sequenced from unsorted PBMC. MIGEC handled demultiplexing of the reads and grouping by UMI, while MiTCR was used to assemble and quantify clonotypes. Only TCR cDNA sequences supported by at least two reads were kept to exclude erroneous sequences. The tcR package was used for downstream repertoire analysis, with clonotypes matched between fractions based on CDR3 nucleotide sequence plus V segment. VDJmatch was used to annotate antigen specificity against VDJdb, with one amino acid substitution in CDR3 permitted.

Here the chain combines TRBV21-1 and TRBJ2-5; TRBD1, the D gene given by the table, was not confirmed from the DNA. TRBV21-1 is a recognized pseudogene. Sequenced material: PBMCs. This receptor was taken from a woman between 18 and 29 years old in good health. The DNA sequence reads TGTGCCAGCAGCAAAGAGGAGGACAGACCACAAGAGACCCAGTACTTC. It encodes CASSKEEDRPQETQYF.